What follows describes a single T cell receptor beta chain. J lost 6 bases, V lost 4 bases, and 3 bases had no gene match. Per germline, CDR1 MGHDK and CDR2 SYGVNS. This CDR3 is built from 13 residues. The record originates from a study of shared clonotypes between healthy human individuals. This table comes from immunoSEQ multiplex PCR, and its TCRdb copy is limited to in-frame clones, with some not included. The sample has some 2,000,000 clones, 90% to 95% seen once; the top ten hold 0.1% to 0.15%. This receptor was obtained from a man between 18 and 29 years old in good health. Specimen: naive CD4+ T cells sorted from blood. The sample's subset: CD45RA+ positively selected. The rearrangement links TRBV25-1 to TRBJ2-1, with 7 bases identical to TRBD2. The CDR3 nucleotides read TGTGCCAGCAGTGCCGCTAGCGGCAATGAGCAGTTCTTC. Protein sequence: CASSAASGNEQFF.